These 8 T cell receptor beta chains were sequenced from one sample in a study of blood T cell repertoires in COVID-19. Produced via immunoSEQ multiplex PCR; TCRdb's table is partial and in-frame only. The sample includes some 290,000 clones, about nine tenths seen only once; the top ten take roughly a tenth. What was sequenced was PBMCs or T cells enriched from blood (not recorded which). The receptors shown here come from a woman aged 25 to 39 who had recovered from COVID-19.

The CDR3 here is CSVEDPSEHYNEQFF. For the CDR3, the DNA is TGCAGCGTTGAAGACCCTAGCGAGCACTACAATGAGCAGTTCTTC. The V and J genes are TRBV29-1 and TRBJ2-1; D is possibly TRBD2 (6 bases). Trimming removed 0 bases from V and 3 bases from J, with 12 bases in between. This CDR3 comprises 15 residues. Per germline, CDR1 SQVTM and CDR2 ANQGSEA.

This rearrangement joins TRBV19 to TRBJ2-1; 16 nucleotides line up with TRBD2. The trim removed 3 bases at V and 1 base at J, leaving 6 bases unmatched. The CDR3 contains 19 residues. Germline-derived CDR1 and CDR2 are LNHDA and SQIVND (reference sequence). Written as DNA, the CDR3 is TGTGCCAGTAGTATGGGACTAGCGGGAGGGCTGCGTTCCTACAATGAGCAGTTCTTC. Protein product: CASSMGLAGGLRSYNEQFF.

This clone was counted a single time. The chain has TRBV7-2 and TRBJ2-7; TRBD2 agrees at 7 bases. V was pared by 2 bases and J by 10 bases, with 11 bases of the junction left unmatched. This CDR3 contains 14 residues. From germline, CDR1 is SGHTA and CDR2 FQGNSA. Here the CDR3 DNA reads TGTGCCAGCAGCTTACAAAGCGGGGTACGAGGACAGTACTTC. Residues: CASSLQSGVRGQYF.

The chain is built from TRBV5-1 and TRBJ2-7; 14 nucleotides line up with TRBD2. The germline CDR1 and CDR2 sequences are SGHRS and YFSETQ. This CDR3 has 20 residues. The J segment lost 0 bases and the V segment lost 5 bases, leaving 16 bases of the junction unmatched. DNA for the CDR3: TGCGCCAGCAGAGCCTACCCGGGACTAGCGGGAGTTACCAGCTCCTACGAGCAGTACTTC. It yields the protein CASRAYPGLAGVTSSYEQYF.

The V and J genes are TRBV7-9 and TRBJ2-2; the match to TRBD1 covers 8 bases. With 5 bases clipped from V and 4 bases from J, the junction kept 12 bases outside the gene matches. The CDR3 has 17 residues. Germline V CDR1 and CDR2: SEHNR, FQNEAQ (reference sequence). DNA for the CDR3: TGTGCCAGCAGCCGCCCGGGGCTCGGACAGGGCACCGGGGAGCTGTTTTTT. The encoded protein is CASSRPGLGQGTGELFF. The complete variable domain, with remaining parts taken from reference TRBV7-9 and TRBJ2-2, reads DTGVSQNPRHKITKRGQNVTFRCDPISEHNRLYWYRQTLGQGPEFLTYFQNEAQLEKSRLLSDRFSAERPKGSFSTLEIQRTEQGDSAMYLCASSRPGLGQGTGELFFGEGSRLTVL.

This clone was seen a handful of times. The junction and the germline gene differ at one end; a read error may be behind it. Other nucleotide sequences from this sample produce the same CDR3. The chain carries TRBV19 and TRBJ2-7; a weak D match, TRBD1 (5 bases). CDR3 length equals 13 residues. Germline CDR1 reads LNHDA; CDR2 reads SQIVND (reference sequence). DNA for the CDR3: TGTGCCAGTAGTTTAGACAGTTCCTACGAGCAGTACTTC. Translating gives CASSLDSSYEQYF.

The count of this clone is one. The V gene is TRBV19, the J gene TRBJ2-5; 9 positions agree with TRBD2. From germline, CDR1 is LNHDA and CDR2 SQIVND (reference sequence). Unmatched junction bases numbered 14, after V lost 11 bases and J lost 7 bases. The CDR3 is made up of 14 amino acids. The CDR3 nucleotides read TGTGCCTCCGAGGGTAGCGGGAGAACAGGGACCCAGTACTTC. It translates to CASEGSGRTGTQYF.

V gene TRBV3-1 (or the pseudogene TRBV3-2) combines with J gene TRBJ2-5; possible D gene TRBD1, 6 bases. V lost 5 bases to trimming and J lost 0 bases, with 16 bases between them. CDR1 and CDR2 (germline): LGHDT, YNNKEL (reference sequence). The CDR3 is 16 amino acids. CDR3 protein: CASSSRLQGHQETQYF. The DNA of the CDR3 is TGTGCCAGCAGCTCCCGATTACAGGGACACCAAGAGACCCAGTACTTC.